This T cell receptor (beta chain) appears in the sequencing data of a study of T cells in narcolepsy. Notes on the study in general: Some memory CD4+ repertoires had no autoreactive clone sequences. Same-patient CSF and blood CD4+ T cell clonotypes included HCRT-specific and TRIB2-specific autoreactive ones. Healthy controls reportedly lacked the autoreactive clonotypes serially found in patients' blood.

Concerning this clone itself: Its antigen is unidentified.

The V end lost 9 bases, the J end lost 4 bases, and 9 bases lay between the germline ends. This CDR3 contains 11 residues. The germline V gene has CDR1 LNHDA and CDR2 SQIVND (reference sequence). The method was immunoSEQ multiplex PCR; TCRdb's version includes in-frame clones alone and lacks a portion of them. The sample holds about 27,000 clones, around 82% seen once. The sequence came from a human donor with narcolepsy. The chain uses TRBV19 and TRBJ1-2; no definite D call. Input material: CD45RA- memory CD4+ T cells from PBMCs. CDR3 nucleotide sequence: TGTGCCAGCGTCGGACTCTATGGCTACACCTTC. Translated: CASVGLYGYTF.